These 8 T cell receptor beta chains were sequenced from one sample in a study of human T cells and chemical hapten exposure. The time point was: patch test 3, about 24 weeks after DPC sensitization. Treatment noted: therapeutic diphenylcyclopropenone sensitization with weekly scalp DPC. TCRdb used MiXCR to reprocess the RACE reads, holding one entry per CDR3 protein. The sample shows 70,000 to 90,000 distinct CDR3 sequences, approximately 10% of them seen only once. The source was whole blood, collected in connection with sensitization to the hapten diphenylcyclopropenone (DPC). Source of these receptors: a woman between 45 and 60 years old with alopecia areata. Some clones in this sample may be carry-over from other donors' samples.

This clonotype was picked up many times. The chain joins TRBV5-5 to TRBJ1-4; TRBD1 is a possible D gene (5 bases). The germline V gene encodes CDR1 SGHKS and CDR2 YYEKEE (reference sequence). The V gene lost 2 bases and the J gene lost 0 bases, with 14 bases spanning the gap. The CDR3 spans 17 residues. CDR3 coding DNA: TGTGCCAGCAGCTTTCGGTTCCAGGGACCAACTAATGAAAAACTGTTTTTT. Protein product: CASSFRFQGPTNEKLFF.

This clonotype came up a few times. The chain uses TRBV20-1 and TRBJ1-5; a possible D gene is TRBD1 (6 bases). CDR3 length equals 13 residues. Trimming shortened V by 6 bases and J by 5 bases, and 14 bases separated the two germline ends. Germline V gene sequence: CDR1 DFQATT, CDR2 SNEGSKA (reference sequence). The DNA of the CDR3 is TGCAGTGCACTGGAGGAGGGGGATCAGCCCCAGCATTTT. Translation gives CSALEEGDQPQHF.

CDR3 sequence: CSARDSILAKNIQYF. The CDR3 DNA follows: TGCAGTGCTAGAGATAGCATTCTAGCCAAAAACATTCAGTACTTC. The chain couples TRBV20-1 to TRBJ2-4; no clear D. Trimming took off 0 bases at V and 0 bases at J, with 9 bases between the two ends. This CDR3 has 15 amino acids. From germline, CDR1 is DFQATT and CDR2 SNEGSKA (reference sequence).

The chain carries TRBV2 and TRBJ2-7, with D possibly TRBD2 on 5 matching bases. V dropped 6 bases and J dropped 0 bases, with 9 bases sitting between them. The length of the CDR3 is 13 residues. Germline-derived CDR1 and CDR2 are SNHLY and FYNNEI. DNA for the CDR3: TGTGCCAGCAGCCCGGACTCCTCCTACGAGCAGTACTTC. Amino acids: CASSPDSSYEQYF.

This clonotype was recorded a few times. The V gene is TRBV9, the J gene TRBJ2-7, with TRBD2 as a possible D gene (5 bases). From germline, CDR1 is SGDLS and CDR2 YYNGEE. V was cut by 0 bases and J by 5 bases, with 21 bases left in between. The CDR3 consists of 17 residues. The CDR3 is CASSVDPSTGIVNEQYF. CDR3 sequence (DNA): TGTGCCAGCAGCGTAGACCCCTCAACGGGGATAGTGAACGAGCAGTACTTC.

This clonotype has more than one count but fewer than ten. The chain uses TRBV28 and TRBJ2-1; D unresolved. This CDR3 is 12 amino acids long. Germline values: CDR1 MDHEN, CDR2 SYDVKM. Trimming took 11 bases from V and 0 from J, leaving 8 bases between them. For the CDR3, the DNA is TGTGCCCTCCAGAGCTCCTACAATGAGCAGTTCTTC. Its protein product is CALQSSYNEQFF.

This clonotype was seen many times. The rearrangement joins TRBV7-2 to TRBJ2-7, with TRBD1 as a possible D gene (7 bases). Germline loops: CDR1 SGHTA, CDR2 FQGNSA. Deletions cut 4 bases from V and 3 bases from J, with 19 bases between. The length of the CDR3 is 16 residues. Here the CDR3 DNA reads TGTGCCAGCAGCTCCTCCCCAGGGGGACTCGGCTACGAGCAGTACTTC. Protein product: CASSSSPGGLGYEQYF. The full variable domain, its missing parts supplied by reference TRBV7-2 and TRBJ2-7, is GAGVSQSPSNKVTEKGKDVELRCDPISGHTALYWYRQSLGQGLEFLIYFQGNSAPDKSGLPSDRFSAERTGGSVSTLTIQRTQQEDSAVYLCASSSSPGGLGYEQYFGPGTRLTVT.

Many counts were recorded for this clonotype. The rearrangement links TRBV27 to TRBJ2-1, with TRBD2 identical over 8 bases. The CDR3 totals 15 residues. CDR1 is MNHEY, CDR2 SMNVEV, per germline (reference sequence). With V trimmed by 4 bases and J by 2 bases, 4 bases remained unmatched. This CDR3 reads CASSSAGATYNEQFF. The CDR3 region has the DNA TGTGCCAGCAGTTCAGCGGGAGCCACCTACAATGAGCAGTTCTTC.